This T cell receptor beta chain was observed in a study of T cells in localized non-small cell lung cancer (dated by TCRdb to the early 2020s). At the level of the whole study: The study analyzed T cell repertoires of 200 to 250 early-stage NSCLC patients, comparing tumors and uninvolved tumor-adjacent lungs. All 236 NSCLC patients in the cohort were treatment-naive and had localized lung tumors that were resected. NSCLC patients had a mean age of approximately 70 years, and 129 were male and 107 female. Paper-wide results and their limitations: A median of around 57 of the top 100 tumor clones were detected in paired uninvolved adjacent lung, and some 30 of these tumor clones were also found among the top 100 clones of the paired uninvolved adjacent lung. Higher T cell density in blood was associated with longer overall survival, whereas higher clonality in adjacent lung was associated with shorter survival. Because multi-region tumor sequencing was not performed, intratumor heterogeneity could not be ruled out. Uninvolved tumor-adjacent lung showed the highest T cell clonality, higher than tumor, which suggests more focused antigenic responses in the uninvolved tumor-adjacent lung. Because of the exploratory design, TCR variables were selected using unadjusted p-values without false-discovery rate correction.

Inclusive of the bounding cysteine and phenylalanine, the CDR3 is 15 residues long. Kept here is only the CDR3 DNA, which spans 45 bases and is read in frame from base 1. CDR1 SGHVS and CDR2 FNYEAQ are derived from the germline V gene. V lost 6 bases and J lost 4 bases; the stretch between them is 16 bases long. A note on this clone: What this receptor recognizes is not known. No per-base quality is available; no much larger clone lies one base away.

TCR beta CDR3 regions were sequenced from DNA using the immunoSEQ Assay. The original pipeline was this. T cell density was computed as TCR beta template counts normalized to usable DNA estimated by amplifying housekeeping genes. Richness was estimated with the preseqR package, extrapolating to 400,000 templates for PBMC samples and 120,000 templates for tissue samples. Clonality was defined by subtracting Pielou's evenness from one. To identify tissue-enriched TCRs, differential abundance testing was run on productive amino-acid clonotypes with a minimum total count of 5 and an alpha of 0.1. The Jaccard Index and the Morisita Overlap Index were used to measure how much the repertoires overlapped between compartments. GLIPH clustered TCR beta CDR3s with public tetramer-defined viral CDR3s; viral motifs required at least three viral sequences plus V-gene enrichment. TCRdb mirrors the immuneACCESS table, restricted to in-frame sequences. Some clones are absent from its copies; in checked studies, under half trace to an unresolved V gene, and the reason for the others is unknown. V and J calls and clone size follow that table, whereas D and trimming were derived from the DNA. Recorded for this sample are roughly 72,000 clones; 80% to 90% of them occurred a single time. Clones ranked in the top ten supply 20% to 25% of the sample.

At diagnosis, tumor, uninvolved tumor-adjacent lung and peripheral blood were collected and then preserved as a mix of FFPE and fresh-frozen material. For TCR repertoire profiling, the blood samples were analyzed as peripheral blood mononuclear cells. Sample: peripheral blood, taken before any cancer treatment. This receptor chain uses TRBV7-6 and TRBJ1-3; the D gene cannot be resolved reliably. This clonotype was obtained from a male donor at least 60 years old with stage III squamous cell lung carcinoma. CDR3 protein: CASSPSRLQGNTIYF. The DNA sequence reads TGTGCCAGCAGTCCTTCCCGGTTGCAAGGAAACACCATATATTTT. Beyond the CDR3, the reference TRBV7-6 and TRBJ1-3 genes provide the residues; the full variable domain reads: GAGVSQSPRYKVTKRGQDVALRCDPISGHVSLYWYRQALGQGPEFLTYFNYEAQQDKSGLPNDRFSAERPEGSISTLTIQRTEQRDSAMYRCASSPSRLQGNTIYFGEGSWLTVV.